This T cell receptor beta chain was captured in a study of T cell responses to AZD1222 COVID-19 vaccine. General study results and limits: Across spike, vaccine-associated CD4 TCRs were found, dominant at 160-218 and 743-854.

The method was immunoSEQ multiplex PCR; TCRdb's version includes in-frame clones alone and lacks a portion of them. The data show around 77,000 clones, about nine tenths seen once. In the case of this clone: The antigen is undetermined.

The CDR3 extends over 17 amino acids. Trimming took 6 bases from V and 0 from J; bases not matched to a gene: 12. CDR1 KGHSH and CDR2 LQKENI come from the germline V gene. This sequence joins TRBV18 and TRBJ2-3; TRBD2 matches at 7 bases. The specimen comprised peripheral blood, sampled on day 0 of AZD1222 vaccination. The sequence came from an adult in good health. CDR3 sequence: CASSPYTLAASTDTQYF. In DNA form, the CDR3 reads TGTGCCAGCTCTCCTTATACCCTAGCGGCTAGCACAGATACGCAGTATTTT.